The clone carrying this TCR beta chain was seen a handful of times. The sample comes from a study of T-cell memory formation after mild COVID-19. About the study: Clustering of TCRs was largely donor specific.

The CDR3 consists of 18 residues. Germline CDR1 reads SGHTA; CDR2 reads FQGNSA. Trimming took 4 bases from V and 1 from J, leaving 20 bases between them. With constant-segment primers, 5'RACE yielded cDNA libraries of TCR alpha and TCR beta that carried sample barcodes and UMIs. TCRdb re-analysed the 5' RACE reads in MiXCR, keeping a single row per CDR3 protein. The sample includes 90,000 to 120,000 distinct CDR3 sequences, 11% of them seen just once. This clonotype was obtained from a man between 18 and 35 years old who had mild COVID-19 (a few samples of this study predate the infection). Cell type and time point are not known. The gene calls are TRBV7-2 and TRBJ1-3, with unresolved D. Material for sequencing was PBMCs or a T cell subset sorted from them (not recorded which). CDR3 protein: CASSSSYLPLESGNTIYF. The CDR3 coding sequence is TGTGCCAGCAGCTCCTCCTATCTCCCACTAGAATCTGGAAACACCATATATTTT.